A selection of T cell receptor beta chains follows, all from one sample in a study of T cells in Graves' hyperthyroidism and ophthalmopathy. One entry per CDR3 protein, called by TCRdb with MiXCR from the multiplex PCR reads. The sample lists around 690,000 distinct CDR3 sequences; around 15% were seen once. The sequenced sample consisted of blood. These receptors were obtained from a man aged 45-65 years with Graves' hyperthyroidism. The CDR3 runs from the conserved cysteine through the conserved F or W. Each record gives: V gene, CDR3 length, D gene, J gene, clone size, CDR3 DNA, CDR3 protein. D genes are given only for firm matches. Where a row states a size, it is once, few, many or the class of an expanded clone; other rows omit it.

TRBV7-9	16	TRBD2	TRBJ2-1	NA	TGTGCCAGCAGCTCGCCGGGAGCGGGACTTAACAATGAGCAGTTCTTC	CASSSPGAGLNNEQFF
TRBV3-1	17	TRBD2	TRBJ2-3	few	TGTGCCAGCAGCCTCAACGGACTAGCGGGAGACGGAGATACGCAGTATTTT	CASSLNGLAGDGDTQYF
TRBV3-1	16	NA	TRBJ2-1	NA	TGTGCCAGCAGCCAAGATCCAGCGGCAAGGTTCAATGAGCAGTTCTTC	CASSQDPAARFNEQFF
TRBV5-1	18	TRBD2	TRBJ2-1	NA	TGCGCCAGCAGCTTGGCCAGCGGGACTAGCGGGATAGTAGATGAGCAGTTCTTC	CASSLASGTSGIVDEQFF
TRBV10-3	14	TRBD2	TRBJ2-1	NA	TGTGCCATCAGGGGGACTAGCCCCTACAATGAGCAGTTCTTC	CAIRGTSPYNEQFF
TRBV28	16	NA	TRBJ2-5	many	TGTGCCAGCAGTTCGCCCGGAGGGGACCGGGCGGAGACCCAGTACTTC	CASSSPGGDRAETQYF
TRBV9	16	TRBD1	TRBJ1-1	few	TGTGCCAGCAGCACAACCTCGGGACAGTTGAACACTGAAGCTTTCTTT	CASSTTSGQLNTEAFF
TRBV28	16	TRBD2	TRBJ2-3	many	TGTGCCAGCAGCCAACTAGCGGGGATAATCACAGATACGCAGTATTTT	CASSQLAGIITDTQYF
TRBV7-9	14	NA	TRBJ1-2	once	TGTGCCAGCAGCTTAGATTCCAGCCTTAGGGGCTACACCTTC	CASSLDSSLRGYTF
TRBV27	19	TRBD2	TRBJ2-3	many	TGTGCCAGCAGCTCACCGAAAGTAGCGGGGAGGGTGGACACAGATACGCAGTATTTT	CASSSPKVAGRVDTDTQYF
TRBV28	17	TRBD2	TRBJ2-1	many	TGTGCCAGCAGTTCCGCCCAGCGGGAGTTCGGTTACAATGAGCAGTTCTTC	CASSSAQREFGYNEQFF
TRBV19	16	NA	TRBJ1-1	many	TGTGCCAGTAGTCGGGCCGGCCGGCTTCAAGACAACCAAGCTTTCTTT	CASSRAGRLQDNQAFF
TRBV7-9	15	NA	TRBJ1-2	many	TGTGCCAGCAGCGAAGGTGGGGGCTCCGTCTATGGCTACACCTTC	CASSEGGGSVYGYTF
TRBV2	15	NA	TRBJ1-1	NA	TGTGCCAGCAGTGAGTGGGGGGGCGAGAGCACTGAAGCTTTCTTT	CASSEWGGESTEAFF
TRBV20-1	13	NA	TRBJ2-4	NA	TGCAGTGCTAGAGCTACAACTGAAAACATTCAGTACTTC	CSARATTENIQYF
TRBV5-1	15	NA	TRBJ2-7	NA	TGCGCCAGCAGCTTGGGTCCAGCGGAAAACTACGAGCAGTACTTC	CASSLGPAENYEQYF
TRBV5-1	14	NA	TRBJ2-3	NA	TGCGCCAGCATGCCAGGACTACACACAGATACGCAGTATTTT	CASMPGLHTDTQYF
TRBV27	15	NA	TRBJ2-7	NA	TGTGCCAGCAGTCTTCAAAGGGGCGTGACGCACGAGCAGTACTTC	CASSLQRGVTHEQYF
TRBV2	13	TRBD1	TRBJ2-7	many	TGTGCCAGCTATGGACAGGGATCCTACGAGCAGTACTTC	CASYGQGSYEQYF
TRBV20-1	14	NA	TRBJ2-3	NA	TGCAGTGTAGACCGGGTTTCTAGCACAGATACGCAGTATTTT	CSVDRVSSTDTQYF
TRBV11-1	15	NA	TRBJ1-2	NA	TGTGCCAGCAGCCAAGATGATTTTCGGGGCTATGGCTACACCTTC	CASSQDDFRGYGYTF
TRBV2	12	TRBD1	TRBJ2-7	many	TGTGCCAGCAGTCAGGACAGGGGTGAGCAGTACTTC	CASSQDRGEQYF
TRBV28	14	NA	TRBJ2-1	many	TGTGCCAGCTGTCCCCCTAGCTCCTACAATGAGCAGTTCTTC	CASCPPSSYNEQFF
TRBV29-1	14	NA	TRBJ2-7	many	TGCAGCGTTGTTAGCGTTCTCGGTTTCTACGAGCAGTACTTC	CSVVSVLGFYEQYF
TRBV7-9	16	TRBD1	TRBJ2-2	many	TGTGCCAGCAGCGGGCCCGGACAGGGGCGGACCGGGGAGCTGTTTTTT	CASSGPGQGRTGELFF
TRBV13	16	TRBD2	TRBJ2-2	many	TGTGCCAGCAGTCCCGGACTAGCGGGAGGTACCGGGGAGCTGTTTTTT	CASSPGLAGGTGELFF
TRBV20-1	15	TRBD2	TRBJ2-7	NA	TGCAGTGCTAAAATAGCGGGAGTCTTCTCCTACGAGCAGTACTTC	CSAKIAGVFSYEQYF
TRBV30	14	NA	TRBJ1-1	few	TGTGCCTGGAGTGATGGGCGGGTGAACACTGAAGCTTTCTTT	CAWSDGRVNTEAFF
TRBV2	14	NA	TRBJ2-1	many	TGTGCCAGCGTAGCAGACAGCTCCTACAATGAGCAGTTCTTC	CASVADSSYNEQFF
TRBV12-3/TRBV12-4	15	NA	TRBJ2-1	few	TGTGCCAGCAGTTTGACTGGACGTACCCACAATGAGCAGTTCTTC	CASSLTGRTHNEQFF
TRBV15	14	NA	TRBJ1-1	NA	TGTGCCACCAGCATCCAGCTGGGGAACACTGAAGCTTTCTTT	CATSIQLGNTEAFF
TRBV7-2	14	NA	TRBJ1-6	many	TGTGCCAGCAGCTTAGGCTCCTATAATTCACCCCTCCACTTT	CASSLGSYNSPLHF
TRBV11-2	12	NA	TRBJ2-1	many	TGTGCCAGCAGCACGAGGAGGAATGAGCAGTTCTTC	CASSTRRNEQFF
TRBV20-1	11	NA	TRBJ2-3	few	TGCAGTGCCCTCCGGGACCCCCCGCAGTATTTT	CSALRDPPQYF
TRBV2	14	NA	TRBJ2-7	NA	TGTGCCAGCAGTGATCGGGGAAACTACTACGAGCAGTACTTC	CASSDRGNYYEQYF
TRBV6-5	15	NA	TRBJ2-7	NA	TGTGCCAGCAGTTTCTCCACAGGGATCTCCTACGAGCAGTACTTC	CASSFSTGISYEQYF
TRBV28	17	TRBD2	TRBJ2-1	many	TGTGCCACCCTTGGGACTAGCCCTCGATTCGGGGTCGATGAGCAGTTCTTC	CATLGTSPRFGVDEQFF
TRBV28	17	TRBD2	TRBJ2-5	many	TGTGCCAGCAGTTTGAGACTAGCGGGACATTCGAGCGGGACCCAGTACTTC	CASSLRLAGHSSGTQYF
TRBV7-9	14	NA	TRBJ1-5	NA	TGTGCCAGCAGCTTTGCAGGGGGCAATCAGCCCCAGCATTTT	CASSFAGGNQPQHF
TRBV24-1	13	TRBD1	TRBJ1-2	NA	TGTGCCACCAGTGGAGGGGGCGACTATGGCTACACCTTC	CATSGGGDYGYTF
TRBV6-2/TRBV6-3	14	NA	TRBJ2-1	NA	TGTGCCAGCAGGGGTATGGCGAGACTCAATGAGCAGTTCTTC	CASRGMARLNEQFF
TRBV6-2/TRBV6-3	12	NA	TRBJ2-3	many	TGTGCCAGCAGTTACCTATGGGTAACGCAGTATTTT	CASSYLWVTQYF
TRBV20-1	12	TRBD2	TRBJ2-7	NA	TGCAGTGGTAGCGGGAGTAGGTACGAGCAGTACTTC	CSGSGSRYEQYF
TRBV20-1	16	TRBD2	TRBJ2-7	NA	TGCAGTGCTAGAGATCAACTAGCGGGAAGGTTCTACGAGCAGTACTTC	CSARDQLAGRFYEQYF
TRBV27	16	TRBD2	TRBJ2-1	many	TGTGCCAGCAGCGTAGCGGGATCGAGTCCGTACAATGAGCAGTTCTTC	CASSVAGSSPYNEQFF
TRBV28	14	NA	TRBJ2-7	many	TGTGCCAGCAGCTTCCGGGACGCATCCTACGAGCAGTACTTC	CASSFRDASYEQYF
TRBV28	15	NA	TRBJ2-2	many	TGTGCCAGCAGTTCTAGCGCTTTTAACACCGGGGAGCTGTTTTTT	CASSSSAFNTGELFF
TRBV13	16	NA	TRBJ1-1	NA	TGTGCCAGCAGCTTAGGCTTTCGGACAGCTAACACTGAAGCTTTCTTT	CASSLGFRTANTEAFF
TRBV28	14	TRBD1	TRBJ1-4	many	TGTGCCAGCAGTGTAGGACAGGCGGGTGAAAAACTGTTTTTT	CASSVGQAGEKLFF
TRBV7-2	15	NA	TRBJ2-7	NA	TGTGCCAGCAGCTCTCCCCCAGAAGGCTACTACGAGCAGTACTTC	CASSSPPEGYYEQYF
TRBV29-1	15	NA	TRBJ1-3	NA	TGCAGCGTCGCAGGATATTCGAATTCTGGAAACACCATATATTTT	CSVAGYSNSGNTIYF
TRBV11-1	15	NA	TRBJ2-7	many	TGTGCCAGCAGCTCCCAGGGGGGCCAAGCCTACGAGCAGTACTTC	CASSSQGGQAYEQYF
TRBV3-1	16	TRBD2	TRBJ2-1	many	TGTGCCAGCAGCCACCAGACTAGCGGGAGAAACAATGAGCAGTTCTTC	CASSHQTSGRNNEQFF
TRBV9	14	NA	TRBJ1-1	NA	TGTGCCAGCAGCGTAGATCAGTCATGGGGGGTGGCTTTCTTT	CASSVDQSWGVAFF
TRBV28	17	NA	TRBJ1-2	many	TGTGCCAGCAGTCAACCGGGACTGGGGACGTCTAACTATGGCTACACCTTC	CASSQPGLGTSNYGYTF
TRBV2	14	NA	TRBJ1-5	many	TGTGCCAGCAGTGGTAGAGGAGGGACTCAGCCCCAGCATTTT	CASSGRGGTQPQHF
TRBV6-5	14	NA	TRBJ1-6	many	TGTGCCAGCAGTTACGGGCGCTATAATTCACCCCTCCACTTT	CASSYGRYNSPLHF
TRBV20-1	15	TRBD2	TRBJ2-7	few	TGCAGTGCTAGTCCGGGACTAGCGGGAGACTACGAGCAGTACTTC	CSASPGLAGDYEQYF
TRBV9	17	NA	TRBJ2-7	NA	TGTGCCAGCAGCCCCCTTGATGGGAATTGGGACTTATACGAGCAGTACTTC	CASSPLDGNWDLYEQYF